This T cell receptor (beta chain) was sequenced during a study of cytomegalovirus exposure and HLA in healthy donors. Study-level findings and limits: Reported results showed that the classifier diagnosed cytomegalovirus status with high specificity and sensitivity. Rarity held for most TCR sequences, but there were some public TCRs that occurred in many donors. In vitro work confirmed that three CMV-associated chains recognize CMV antigens. Cytomegalovirus-associated TCR beta chains were listed, numbering 150 to 200.

TCRdb keeps only in-frame clones here, not all; method: immunoSEQ multiplex PCR. The sample lists 200,000 to 250,000 clones, around 80% occurring once. This CDR3 is built from 15 residues. Deletions cut 6 bases from V and 5 bases from J, with 19 bases between. Germline-derived CDR1 and CDR2 are MNHNS and SASEGT. Comment on this clone: Its antigen is as yet unknown.

The chain joins TRBV6-1 to TRBJ1-1, with D unclear. The clonotype comes from a woman aged 25 to 39 in good health and CMV-seropositive. The sample taken for sequencing was PBMCs. CDR3 DNA sequence: TGTGCCAGCAGAGTCCCCCAACGGAGGGAAACTGAAGCTTTCTTT. It yields the protein CASRVPQRRETEAFF.